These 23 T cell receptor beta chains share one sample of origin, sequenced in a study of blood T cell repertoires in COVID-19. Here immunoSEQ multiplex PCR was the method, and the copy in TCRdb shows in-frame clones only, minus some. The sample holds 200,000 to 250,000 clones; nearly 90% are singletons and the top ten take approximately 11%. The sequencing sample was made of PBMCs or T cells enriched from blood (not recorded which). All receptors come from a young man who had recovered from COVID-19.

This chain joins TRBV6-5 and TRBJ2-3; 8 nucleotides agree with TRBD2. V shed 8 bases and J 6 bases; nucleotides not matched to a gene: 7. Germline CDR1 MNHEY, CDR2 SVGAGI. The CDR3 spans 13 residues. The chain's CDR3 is CASHSGVTDTQYF. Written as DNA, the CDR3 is TGTGCCAGCCATAGCGGGGTAACTGATACGCAGTATTTT.

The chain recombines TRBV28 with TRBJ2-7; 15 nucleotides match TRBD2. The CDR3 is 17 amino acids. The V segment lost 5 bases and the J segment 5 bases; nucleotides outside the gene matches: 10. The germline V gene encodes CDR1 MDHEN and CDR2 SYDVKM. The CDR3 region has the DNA TGTGCCAGCAGTCACCACGGGACTAGCGGGAGGAACGACGAGCAGTACTTC. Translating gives CASSHHGTSGRNDEQYF.

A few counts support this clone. The CDR3, as DNA: TGTGCCAGCAGCGTAGGCATGGGGGGTCAAGAGACCCAGTACTTC. This gives the protein CASSVGMGGQETQYF. The chain links TRBV9 to TRBJ2-5; possibly TRBD2 for D (6 bases). V lost 0 bases and J lost 2, with 11 bases in between. From germline, CDR1 is SGDLS and CDR2 YYNGEE. This CDR3 region has 15 residues.

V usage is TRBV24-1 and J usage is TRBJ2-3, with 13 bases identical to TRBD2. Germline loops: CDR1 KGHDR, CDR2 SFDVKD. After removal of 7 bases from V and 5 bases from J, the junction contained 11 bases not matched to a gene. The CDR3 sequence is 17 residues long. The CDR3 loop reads CATRKSPGLAGKDTQYF. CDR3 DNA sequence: TGTGCCACCAGGAAGTCTCCGGGACTAGCGGGAAAAGATACGCAGTATTTT.

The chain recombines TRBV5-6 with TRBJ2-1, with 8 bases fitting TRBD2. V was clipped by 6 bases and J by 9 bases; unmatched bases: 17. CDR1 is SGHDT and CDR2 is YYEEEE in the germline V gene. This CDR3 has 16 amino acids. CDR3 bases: TGTGCCAGCACCTACGTCAAAGCGGGAGACCGCGGTGAGCAGTTCTTC. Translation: CASTYVKAGDRGEQFF.

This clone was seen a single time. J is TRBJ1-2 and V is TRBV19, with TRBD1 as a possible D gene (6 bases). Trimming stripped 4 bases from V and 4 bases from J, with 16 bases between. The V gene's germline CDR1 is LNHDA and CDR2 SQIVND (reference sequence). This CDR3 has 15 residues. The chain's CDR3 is CASSNLQGGVYGYTF. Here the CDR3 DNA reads TGTGCCAGTAGTAACCTACAGGGAGGGGTCTATGGCTACACCTTC.

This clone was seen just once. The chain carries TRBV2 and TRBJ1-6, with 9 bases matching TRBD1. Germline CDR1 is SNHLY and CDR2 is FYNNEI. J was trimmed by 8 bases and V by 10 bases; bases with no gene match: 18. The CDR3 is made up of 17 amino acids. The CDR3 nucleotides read TGTGCCACTCCTTCTCCAGGGACAGGGAGGCTTGATTCACCCCTCCACTTT. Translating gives CATPSPGTGRLDSPLHF.

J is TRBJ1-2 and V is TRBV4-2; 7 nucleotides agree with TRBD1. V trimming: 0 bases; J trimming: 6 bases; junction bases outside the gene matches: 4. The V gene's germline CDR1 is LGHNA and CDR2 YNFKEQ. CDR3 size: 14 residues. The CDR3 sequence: CASSQEQGNDGYTF. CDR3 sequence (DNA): TGTGCCAGCAGCCAAGAACAGGGGAACGATGGCTACACCTTC.

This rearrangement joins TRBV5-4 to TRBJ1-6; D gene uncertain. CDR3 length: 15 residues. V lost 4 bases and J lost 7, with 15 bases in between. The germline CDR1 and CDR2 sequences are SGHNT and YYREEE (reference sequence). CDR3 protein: CASSEVDGGNSPLHF. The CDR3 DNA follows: TGTGCCAGCAGCGAGGTCGATGGAGGCAATTCACCCCTCCACTTT.

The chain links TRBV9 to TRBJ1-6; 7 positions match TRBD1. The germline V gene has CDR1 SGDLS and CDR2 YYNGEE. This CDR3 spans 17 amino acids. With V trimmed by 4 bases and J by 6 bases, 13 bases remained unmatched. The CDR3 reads CASSPQRLRDSNSPLHF. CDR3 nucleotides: TGTGCCAGCAGCCCACAACGACTCCGGGACAGTAATTCACCCCTCCACTTT.

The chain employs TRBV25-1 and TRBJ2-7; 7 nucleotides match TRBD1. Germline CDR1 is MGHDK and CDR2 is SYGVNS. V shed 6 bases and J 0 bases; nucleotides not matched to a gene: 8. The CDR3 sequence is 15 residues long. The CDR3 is CASSPTGASSYEQYF. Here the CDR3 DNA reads TGTGCCAGCAGCCCAACAGGGGCGAGCTCCTACGAGCAGTACTTC.

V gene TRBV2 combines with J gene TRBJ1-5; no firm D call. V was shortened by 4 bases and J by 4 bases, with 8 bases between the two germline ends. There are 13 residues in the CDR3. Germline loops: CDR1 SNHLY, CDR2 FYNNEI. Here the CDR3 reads CASSVELNQPQHF. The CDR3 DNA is TGTGCCAGCAGTGTAGAGCTGAATCAGCCCCAGCATTTT.

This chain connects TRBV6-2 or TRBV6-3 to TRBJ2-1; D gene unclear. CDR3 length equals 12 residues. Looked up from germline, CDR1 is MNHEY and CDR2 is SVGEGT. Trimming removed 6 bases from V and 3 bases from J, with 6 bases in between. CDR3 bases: TGTGCCAGCAGCCTAGACTACAATGAGCAGTTCTTC. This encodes CASSLDYNEQFF.

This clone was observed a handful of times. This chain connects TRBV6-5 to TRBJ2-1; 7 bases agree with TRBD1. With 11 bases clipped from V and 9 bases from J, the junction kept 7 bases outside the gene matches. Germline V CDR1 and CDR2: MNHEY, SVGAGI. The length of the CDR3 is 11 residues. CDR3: CAVRGNTEQFF. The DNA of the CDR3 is TGTGCCGTCAGGGGGAACACTGAGCAGTTCTTC.

DNA of the CDR3: TGCGCCAGCGCCCCGGGACAGTTATCTTATGGCTACACCTTC. Its protein product is CASAPGQLSYGYTF. The chain joins TRBV5-1 to TRBJ1-2; 7 positions match TRBD1. Trimming removed 7 bases from V and 5 bases from J; junction bases left unmatched: 11. Germline-derived CDR1 and CDR2 are SGHRS and YFSETQ. This CDR3 contains 14 residues.

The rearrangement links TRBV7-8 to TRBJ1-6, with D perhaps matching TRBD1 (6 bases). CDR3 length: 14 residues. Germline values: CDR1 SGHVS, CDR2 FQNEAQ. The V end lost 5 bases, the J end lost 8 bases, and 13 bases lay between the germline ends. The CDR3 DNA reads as TGTGCCAGCAGCCGCAGACAGGACGATTCACCCCTCCACTTT. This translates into CASSRRQDDSPLHF.

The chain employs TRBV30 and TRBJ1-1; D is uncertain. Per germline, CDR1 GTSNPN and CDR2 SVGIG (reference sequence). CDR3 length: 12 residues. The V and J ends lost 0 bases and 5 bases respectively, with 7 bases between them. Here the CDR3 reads CAWSVTGTEAFF. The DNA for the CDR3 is TGTGCCTGGAGTGTAACGGGGACTGAAGCTTTCTTT. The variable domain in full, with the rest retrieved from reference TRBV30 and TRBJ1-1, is SQTIHQWPATLVQPVGSPLSLECTVEGTSNPNLYWYRQAAGRGLQLLFYSVGIGQISSEVPQNLSASRPQDRQFILSSKKLLLSDSGFYLCAWSVTGTEAFFGQGTRLTVV.

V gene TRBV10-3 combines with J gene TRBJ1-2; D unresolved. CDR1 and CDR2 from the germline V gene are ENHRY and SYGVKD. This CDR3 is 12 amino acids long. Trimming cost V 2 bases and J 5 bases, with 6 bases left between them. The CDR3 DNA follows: TGTGCCATCAGTGAGGGCATTTATGGCTACACCTTC. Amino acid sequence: CAISEGIYGYTF.

The CDR3 nucleotides are TGTGCCAGCAGCTTAGAAACTAGCAGCAATCAGCCCCAGCATTTT. Translation: CASSLETSSNQPQHF. This chain uses TRBV11-2 with TRBJ1-5, with no clear D. The CDR3 spans 15 residues. CDR1 and CDR2 from the germline V gene are SGHAT and FQNNGV. V lost 0 bases, J lost 1 base, and 7 bases lay in between.

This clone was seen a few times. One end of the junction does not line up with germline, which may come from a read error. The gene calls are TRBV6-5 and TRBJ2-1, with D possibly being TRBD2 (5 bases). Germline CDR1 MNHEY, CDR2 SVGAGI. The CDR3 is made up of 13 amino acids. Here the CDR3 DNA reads TGTGCCAGCAGTTACTCGATGCGGGTAGGGATGGTCTTC. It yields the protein CASSYSMRVGMVF.

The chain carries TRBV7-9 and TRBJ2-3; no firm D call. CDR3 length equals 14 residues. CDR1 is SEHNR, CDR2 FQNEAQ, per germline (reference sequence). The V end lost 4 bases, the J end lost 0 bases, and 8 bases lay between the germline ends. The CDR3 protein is CASSSITSTDTQYF. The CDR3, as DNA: TGTGCCAGCAGCTCCATTACTAGCACAGATACGCAGTATTTT.

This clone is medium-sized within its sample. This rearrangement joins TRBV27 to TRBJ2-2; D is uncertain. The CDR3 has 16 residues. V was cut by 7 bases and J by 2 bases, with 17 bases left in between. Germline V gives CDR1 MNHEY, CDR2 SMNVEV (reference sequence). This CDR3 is CASTTGMISNTGELFF. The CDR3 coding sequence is TGTGCCAGCACCACCGGTATGATCTCAAACACCGGGGAGCTGTTTTTT.

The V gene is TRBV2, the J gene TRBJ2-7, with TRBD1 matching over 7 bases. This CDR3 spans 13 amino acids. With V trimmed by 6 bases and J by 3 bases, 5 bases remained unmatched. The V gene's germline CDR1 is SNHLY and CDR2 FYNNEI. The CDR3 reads CASSRDSYYEQYF. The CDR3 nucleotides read TGTGCCAGCAGCCGGGACAGTTACTACGAGCAGTACTTC.